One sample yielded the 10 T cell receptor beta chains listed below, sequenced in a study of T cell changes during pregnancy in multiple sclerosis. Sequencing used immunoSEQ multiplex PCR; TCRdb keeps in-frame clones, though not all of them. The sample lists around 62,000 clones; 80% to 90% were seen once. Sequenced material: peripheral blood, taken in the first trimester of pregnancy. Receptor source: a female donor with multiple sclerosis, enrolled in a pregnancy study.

CDR3 DNA: TGCGCCAGCAGCCAAGTCCCGGAGACCTACGAGCAGTACTTC. Translating it yields CASSQVPETYEQYF. The genes are TRBV4-1 and TRBJ2-7; no clear D. Germline values: CDR1 MGHRA, CDR2 YSYEKL. Trimming left V 1 base short and J 2 bases short, with 9 bases between. This CDR3 is 14 amino acids long.

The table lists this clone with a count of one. The CDR3 loop reads CASSFNPQGVTEAFF. CDR3 bases: TGTGCCAGCAGCTTCAATCCACAGGGAGTCACTGAAGCTTTCTTT. J is TRBJ1-1 and V is TRBV14, with D possibly matching TRBD1 (6 bases). Trimming took off 5 bases at V and 4 bases at J, with 17 bases between the two ends. This CDR3 comprises 15 residues. Germline CDR1 is SGHDN and CDR2 is FVKESK.

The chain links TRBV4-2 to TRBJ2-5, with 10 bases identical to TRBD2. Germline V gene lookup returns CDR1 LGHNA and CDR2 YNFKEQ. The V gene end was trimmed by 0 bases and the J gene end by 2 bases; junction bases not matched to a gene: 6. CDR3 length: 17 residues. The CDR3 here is CASSQEWRGLAQETQYF. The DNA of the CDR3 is TGTGCCAGCAGCCAAGAATGGCGGGGACTAGCGCAAGAGACCCAGTACTTC.

Written as DNA, the CDR3 is TGTGCCAGCAGTCTCCAGGGCCTCGGGCAGCCCCAGCATTTT. Its protein product is CASSLQGLGQPQHF. The chain is built from TRBV27 and TRBJ1-5; D might be TRBD1 (5 bases). This CDR3 has 14 residues. In germline, CDR1 is MNHEY, CDR2 SMNVEV (reference sequence). The germline V and J ends were trimmed by 5 bases and 7 bases, with 15 bases remaining between them.

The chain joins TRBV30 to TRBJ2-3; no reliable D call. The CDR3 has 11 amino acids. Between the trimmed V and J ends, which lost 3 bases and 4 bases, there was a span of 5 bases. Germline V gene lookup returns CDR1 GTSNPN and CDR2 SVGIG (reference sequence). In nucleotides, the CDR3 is TGTGCCTGGAGCGCGTCAGATACGCAGTATTTT. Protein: CAWSASDTQYF.

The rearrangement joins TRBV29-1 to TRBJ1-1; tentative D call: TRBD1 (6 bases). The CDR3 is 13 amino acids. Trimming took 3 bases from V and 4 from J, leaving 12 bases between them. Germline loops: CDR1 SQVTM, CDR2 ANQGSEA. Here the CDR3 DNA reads TGCAGCGTTGAGGGGGCCCGGGGCACTGAAGCTTTCTTT. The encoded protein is CSVEGARGTEAFF.

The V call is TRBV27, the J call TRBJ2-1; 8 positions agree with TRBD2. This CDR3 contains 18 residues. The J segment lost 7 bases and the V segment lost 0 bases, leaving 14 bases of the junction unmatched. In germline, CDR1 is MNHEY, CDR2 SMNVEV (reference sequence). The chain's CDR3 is CASSLSRRGQREKNEQFF. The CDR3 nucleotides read TGTGCCAGCAGTTTATCACGAAGGGGCCAGCGGGAGAAAAATGAGCAGTTCTTC.

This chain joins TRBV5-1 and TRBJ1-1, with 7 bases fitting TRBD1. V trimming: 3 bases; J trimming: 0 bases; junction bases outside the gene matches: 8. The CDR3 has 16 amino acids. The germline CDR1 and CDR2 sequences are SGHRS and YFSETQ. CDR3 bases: TGCGCCAGCAGCTCCCACAGGGGAGACATGAACACTGAAGCTTTCTTT. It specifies CASSSHRGDMNTEAFF.

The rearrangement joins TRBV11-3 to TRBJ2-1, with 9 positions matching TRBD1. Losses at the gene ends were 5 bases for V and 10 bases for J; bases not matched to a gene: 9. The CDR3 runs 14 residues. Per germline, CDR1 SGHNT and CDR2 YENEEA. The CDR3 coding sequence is TGTGCCAGCAGCCCGGGACAGGGTCGTGGGGAGCAGTTCTTC. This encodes CASSPGQGRGEQFF.

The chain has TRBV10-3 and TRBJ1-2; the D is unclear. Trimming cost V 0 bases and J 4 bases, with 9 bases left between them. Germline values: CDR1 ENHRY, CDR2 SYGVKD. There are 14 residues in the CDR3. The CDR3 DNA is TGTGCCATCAGTGAGTCTGGGGAGCCCTATGGCTACACCTTC. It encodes CAISESGEPYGYTF.